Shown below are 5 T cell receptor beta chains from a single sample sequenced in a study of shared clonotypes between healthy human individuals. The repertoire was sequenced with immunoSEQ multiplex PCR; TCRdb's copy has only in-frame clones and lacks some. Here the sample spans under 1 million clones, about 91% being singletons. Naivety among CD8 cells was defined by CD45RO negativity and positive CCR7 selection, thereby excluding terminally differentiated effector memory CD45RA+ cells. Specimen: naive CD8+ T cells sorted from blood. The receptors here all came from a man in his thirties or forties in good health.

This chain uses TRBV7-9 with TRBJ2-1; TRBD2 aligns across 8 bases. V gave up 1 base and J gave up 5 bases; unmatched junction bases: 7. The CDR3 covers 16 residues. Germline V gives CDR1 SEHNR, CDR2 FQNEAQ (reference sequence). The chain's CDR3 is CASSLVAALADNEQFF. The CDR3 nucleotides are TGTGCCAGCAGCTTAGTGGCTGCACTAGCGGACAATGAGCAGTTCTTC.

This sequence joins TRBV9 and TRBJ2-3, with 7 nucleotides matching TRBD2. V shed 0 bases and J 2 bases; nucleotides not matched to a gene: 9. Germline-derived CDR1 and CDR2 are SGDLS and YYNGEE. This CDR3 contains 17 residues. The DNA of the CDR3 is TGTGCCAGCAGCGTAGCGTTCGCTAGCGGAAACACAGATACGCAGTATTTT. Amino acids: CASSVAFASGNTDTQYF.

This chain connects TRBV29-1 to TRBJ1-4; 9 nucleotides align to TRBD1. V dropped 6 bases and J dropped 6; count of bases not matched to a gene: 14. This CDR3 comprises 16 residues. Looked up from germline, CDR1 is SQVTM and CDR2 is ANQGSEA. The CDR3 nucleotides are TGCAGCGTCCTGGGAGTAAGGGACAGGGCGGATGAAAAACTGTTTTTT. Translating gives CSVLGVRDRADEKLFF.

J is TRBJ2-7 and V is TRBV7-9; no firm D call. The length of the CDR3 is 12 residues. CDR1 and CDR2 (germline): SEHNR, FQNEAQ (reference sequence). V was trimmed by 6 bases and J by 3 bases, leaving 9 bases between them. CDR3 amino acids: CASSQRHYEQYF. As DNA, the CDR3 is TGTGCCAGCAGTCAGCGCCACTACGAGCAGTACTTC.

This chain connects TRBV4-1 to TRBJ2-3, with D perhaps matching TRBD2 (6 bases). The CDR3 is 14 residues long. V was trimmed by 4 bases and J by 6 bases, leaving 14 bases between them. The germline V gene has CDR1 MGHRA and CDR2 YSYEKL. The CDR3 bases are TGCGCCAGCAGCCGAGTCGGGAGAGAGGATACGCAGTATTTT. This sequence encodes CASSRVGREDTQYF.